This T cell receptor beta chain was sequenced in a study of CD8+CD57+ T cells in acquired aplastic anemia. Overall study findings and caveats: Controls and patients did not differ significantly in CD8+ Simpson's diversity. Patients and controls shared some 29 CD8+ CDR3 sequences, which appeared highly expressed in patients and within their immunodominant clones.

Germline V gives CDR1 LNHNV, CDR2 YYDKDF (reference sequence). The length of the CDR3 is 14 residues. Trimming cost V 0 bases and J 6 bases, with 10 bases left between them. With regard to this clonotype: Its antigen is not known.

Template material for TCR beta VDJ and CDR3 profiling consisted of genomic DNA. TCRdb called the reads again in MiXCR, with one record for every CDR3 protein. Of about 170,000 distinct CDR3 sequences in the sample, about three fifths were seen once. The chain uses TRBV15 and TRBJ2-3; TRBD2 might be the D (5 bases). The source of this sequence is a human donor in good health. Sequencing input: sorted CD4+, CD8+, or CD8+CD57+ T cells (not recorded which) from PBMCs. The CDR3 DNA reads TGTGCCACCAGCAGAGAAGCTAGCTCCGATACGCAGTATTTT. This gives the protein CATSREASSDTQYF.